A single sample gave rise to the 12 T cell receptor beta chains below, sequenced in a study of CD8 T cells in ankylosing spondylitis. Their antigens remain unidentified. MiXCR, applied by TCRdb to the 5' RACE reads, yields one record per CDR3 protein. The table records a few hundred thousand distinct CDR3 sequences, 8% of them present only once. The study's findings and limits: A TCR beta motif made of fewer than ten highly homologous variants seemed typical of ankylosing spondylitis blood.

The sample consisted of blood, either unsorted or a sorted T cell fraction (not recorded which). These TCRs come from a male donor with ankylosing spondylitis.

This clonotype has a handful of counts. The chain links TRBV5-1 to TRBJ2-7; maybe TRBD1 (5 bases). Germline V gene sequence: CDR1 SGHRS, CDR2 YFSETQ. Trimming pared 0 bases from V and 3 bases from J, leaving 13 bases between. CDR3 length equals 15 residues. CDR3 sequence reads: CASSLELDGHYEQYF. Written as DNA, the CDR3 is TGCGCCAGCAGCTTGGAATTGGACGGACACTACGAGCAGTACTTC.

This clonotype was detected ten times or more. This sequence joins TRBV19 and TRBJ2-1; D unresolved. Germline loops: CDR1 LNHDA, CDR2 SQIVND (reference sequence). The CDR3 consists of 13 residues. With 6 bases removed from V and 8 bases from J, the gap between germline ends came to 14 bases. The CDR3 nucleotides read TGTGCCAGTAGGAAGGAGCTTAGGGATGAGCAGTTCTTC. It yields the protein CASRKELRDEQFF.

This clonotype appeared many times. One junction end does not reproduce the germline sequence, and a read error may be involved. The chain uses TRBV5-6 and TRBJ2-1; D gene unclear. The CDR3 runs to 14 residues. Germline V gene sequence: CDR1 SGHDT, CDR2 YYEEEE. CDR3 loop: CASSLGLSYNEQFF. Written as DNA, the CDR3 is TGCGCCAGCAGCTTGGGCTTGAGCTACAATGAGCAGTTCTTC.

At least ten counts were recorded for this clonotype. CDR3 region: CASSPRGETQYF. The CDR3 DNA reads TGTGCCAGCAGTCCCAGGGGAGAGACCCAGTACTTC. V usage is TRBV6-5 and J usage is TRBJ2-5, with D maybe TRBD1 (6 bases). From germline, CDR1 is MNHEY and CDR2 SVGAGI. There are 12 residues in the CDR3. V gave up 5 bases and J gave up 4 bases, with 8 bases separating them.

This clonotype was seen more than once but under ten times. The rearrangement links TRBV7-2 to TRBJ1-1; 8 nucleotides agree with TRBD1. Germline V gene data show CDR1 as SGHTA and CDR2 as FQGNSA. The CDR3 totals 16 residues. V lost 0 bases, J lost 1 base, and 4 bases stayed unmatched. The CDR3 DNA reads as TGTGCCAGCAGCTTAGCACGACAGGGGAGGAACACTGAAGCTTTCTTT. This translates into CASSLARQGRNTEAFF. Full variable domain (rest looked up from reference TRBV7-2 and TRBJ1-1): GAGVSQSPSNKVTEKGKDVELRCDPISGHTALYWYRQSLGQGLEFLIYFQGNSAPDKSGLPSDRFSAERTGGSVSTLTIQRTQQEDSAVYLCASSLARQGRNTEAFFGQGTRLTVV.

V is TRBV6-5 and J is TRBJ2-5; D remains unclear. CDR3 length equals 10 residues. Trimming shortened V by 10 bases and J by 3 bases, and 6 bases separated the two germline ends. The germline gives CDR1 MNHEY, CDR2 SVGAGI. The CDR3 sequence is CATEKETQYF. CDR3 nucleotide sequence: TGTGCCACCGAAAAAGAGACCCAGTACTTC.

This clonotype was observed many times. The J gene is TRBJ2-1, the V gene TRBV5-1; the D is unclear. V was shortened by 0 bases and J by 4 bases, with 8 bases between the two germline ends. Per the germline V gene, CDR1 is SGHRS and CDR2 is YFSETQ. The CDR3 covers 14 residues. The chain's CDR3 is CASSLDQVYNEQFF. The CDR3 region has the DNA TGCGCCAGCAGCTTGGATCAGGTATACAATGAGCAGTTCTTC.

This clonotype occurred a few times. CDR3 loop: CASSHITRNREQFF. The DNA of the CDR3 is TGCGCCAGCAGCCACATCACCAGGAACCGGGAGCAGTTCTTC. The chain employs TRBV4-1 and TRBJ2-1; D call uncertain. Deletions cut 3 bases from V and 10 bases from J, with 16 bases between. The germline gives CDR1 MGHRA, CDR2 YSYEKL. The CDR3 runs 14 residues.

The V call is TRBV12-3 or TRBV12-4, the J call TRBJ2-1, with D hard to call. The germline V and J ends were trimmed by 6 bases and 0 bases, with 9 bases remaining between them. The length of the CDR3 is 14 residues. CDR3 in DNA: TGTGCCAGCAGGGTCGGTAGCTCCTACAATGAGCAGTTCTTC. Protein sequence: CASRVGSSYNEQFF.

This chain links TRBV6-4 with TRBJ2-2; 9 positions agree with TRBD1. This CDR3 is 15 amino acids long. Germline-derived CDR1 and CDR2 are MRHNA and SNTAGT. The V and J ends lost 4 bases and 6 bases, in that order; junction bases with no gene match: 6. CDR3 protein: CASSVETGGSGELFF. The CDR3, as DNA: TGTGCCAGCAGTGTTGAAACAGGGGGCTCCGGGGAGCTGTTTTTT.

This rearrangement joins TRBV28 to TRBJ2-3; 8 positions match TRBD2. CDR3 length: 13 residues. The trim removed 6 bases at V and 6 bases at J, leaving 5 bases unmatched. Germline V CDR1 and CDR2: MDHEN, SYDVKM. CDR3 DNA sequence: TGTGCCAGCAGCGGACTAGCTGGCGATACGCAGTATTTT. This sequence encodes CASSGLAGDTQYF.

The chain carries TRBV24-1 and TRBJ2-2, with TRBD1 as a possible D gene (7 bases). This CDR3 region has 17 residues. Germline CDR1 is KGHDR and CDR2 is SFDVKD. The V and J ends lost 7 bases and 3 bases respectively, with 20 bases between them. Here the CDR3 reads CATRAGIGQEHTGELFF. The CDR3 DNA reads as TGTGCCACCAGGGCGGGGATCGGACAGGAACACACCGGGGAGCTGTTTTTT.